This TCR beta chain was documented in a study of early T cells in non-severe SARS-CoV-2 infection. This clonotype was observed a few times. TCRdb reprocessed the 5' RACE reads via MiXCR and lists one record per CDR3 protein. The repertoire holds about 90,000 distinct CDR3 sequences, approximately 12% seen once, with approximately 4.7% in the top ten. The V gene's germline CDR1 is SGHTA and CDR2 FQGNSA. V was clipped by 5 bases and J by 1 base, with 13 bases between them. The CDR3 has 15 residues. The sample here was whole blood, taken at baseline. V usage is TRBV7-2 and J usage is TRBJ2-3; the D is unclear. This sequence was found in an adult who was a healthcare worker with PCR-confirmed SARS-CoV-2 infection or an uninfected control (not recorded which). CDR3 nucleotides: TGTGCCAGCAGCGTGAGAACGATCCGCACAGATACGCAGTATTTT. Residues: CASSVRTIRTDTQYF.